Shown below are 22 T cell receptor beta chains from a single sample sequenced in a study of T cell clonality in common variable immunodeficiency. TCRdb keeps only in-frame clones here, not all; method: immunoSEQ multiplex PCR. The sample was found to contain around 50,000 clones, and every one recurs. Sequenced input: peripheral blood mononuclear cells. The receptors stem from a person aged 18 to 75 in good health.

This clone appeared a few times. The missing CDR3 end, 3 residues past where the read stops, is filled in from the germline J gene. This rearrangement joins TRBV13 to TRBJ1-2; 7 bases map to TRBD1. V lost 0 bases, J lost 4 bases, and 2 bases stayed unmatched. The CDR3 runs to 14 residues. CDR1 and CDR2 from the germline V gene are PRHDT and FYEKMQ (reference sequence). The CDR3 DNA, read in part, is TGTGCCAGCAGCTTAGGGACAGGGCGCTATGGC. Its protein product is CASSLGTGRYG. The entire CDR3 reads CASSLGTGRYGYTF. The full variable domain, in which reference TRBV13 and TRBJ1-2 provide the parts outside the CDR3, is AAGVIQSPRHLIKEKRETATLKCYPIPRHDTVYWYQQGPGQDPQFLISFYEKMQSDKGSIPDRFSAQQFSDYHSELNMSSLELGDSALYFCASSLGTGRYGYTFGSGTRLTVV.

At least ten counts were recorded for this clone. The missing CDR3 end, 3 residues past where the read stops, is filled in from the germline J gene. The rearrangement uses TRBV4-1 and TRBJ2-7, with 7 bases aligning to TRBD2. J was trimmed by 0 bases and V by 3 bases; bases with no gene match: 8. The germline V gene has CDR1 MGHRA and CDR2 YSYEKL. The CDR3 consists of 16 residues. CDR3 bases read: TGCGCCAGCAGCCAGGACGAGCGGGGTAGCTCCTACGAG. Translating gives CASSQDERGSSYE. The full CDR3 protein is CASSQDERGSSYEQYF.

This clone was seen many times. The read is 3 residues too short to cover the CDR3 end, so that end is filled in from the germline J gene. V usage is TRBV5-6 and J usage is TRBJ1-2; D is uncertain. Germline CDR1 reads SGHDT; CDR2 reads YYEEEE. There are 12 residues in the CDR3. The CDR3 loop is CASSRGLSRYTF. The CDR3 DNA, read in part, is TGTGCCAGCAGCCGCGGTCTATCCCGC.

The table lists this clone with many counts. The sequence runs out 3 residues before the end of the CDR3; the remainder is reconstructed from the germline J gene. This chain uses TRBV2 with TRBJ1-5, with D hard to call. The CDR3 is made up of 17 amino acids. CDR1 and CDR2 from the germline V gene are SNHLY and FYNNEI. The germline V and J ends were trimmed by 0 bases and 2 bases, with 14 bases remaining between them. The covered CDR3 bases are TGTGCCAGCAGTGAAGCCCAGGCCTACTGGGGCAATCAGCCC. This gives the protein CASSEAQAYWGNQP. The full CDR3 is CASSEAQAYWGNQPQHF.

This clone was observed many times. This CDR3 reads CASRDPGQEYGYTF. Partial CDR3 DNA: TGCGCCAGCAGAGATCCGGGACAGGAATATGGC. J is TRBJ1-2 and V is TRBV5-1; 8 positions agree with TRBD1. The read falls 3 residues short of the CDR3 end, and the missing part is taken from the germline J gene. The V gene's germline CDR1 is SGHRS and CDR2 YFSETQ. The CDR3 has 14 residues. The V gene end was trimmed by 5 bases and the J gene end by 5 bases; junction bases not matched to a gene: 8.

There are a few counts of this clone. Read data end 3 residues before the CDR3 end; the end is taken from the germline J gene. The chain uses TRBV18 and TRBJ2-2, with a possible D match to TRBD2 (6 bases). In germline, CDR1 is KGHSH, CDR2 LQKENI. CDR3 length: 15 amino acids. The DNA read from the CDR3 is TGTGCCAGCTCACTGAATGGCAGGGAGGACGAAAAG. It specifies CASSLNGREDEK. The whole CDR3 sequence is CASSLNGREDEKLFF.

This clone was seen at least ten times. Sequencing ends 3 residues short of the CDR3 end; the germline J gene provides the rest. The V gene is TRBV10-3, the J gene TRBJ1-1; 7 positions agree with TRBD1. V shed 4 bases and J 3 bases; nucleotides not matched to a gene: 20. The CDR3 is 19 amino acids. Germline values: CDR1 ENHRY, CDR2 SYGVKD. CDR3 DNA (partial): TGTGCCATCAGTGGAACTACAGGGGTTGAGGGTGGTCTGCACACTGAA. Protein: CAISGTTGVEGGLHTE. The CDR3 as a whole reads CAISGTTGVEGGLHTEAFF.

This clone was detected many times. The CDR3 is cut off 3 residues early in the read; its end comes from the germline J gene. The J gene is TRBJ2-7, the V gene TRBV14; D remains ambiguous. Deletions cut 4 bases from V and 5 bases from J, with 6 bases between. The germline V gene encodes CDR1 SGHDN and CDR2 FVKESK. This CDR3 is 11 amino acids long. The CDR3 DNA, read in part, is TGTGCCAGCAGCCCTGGCAACGAG. This encodes CASSPGNE. The CDR3, in full, reads CASSPGNEQYF.

Ten or more counts support this clone. The sequence runs out 3 residues before the end of the CDR3; the remainder is reconstructed from the germline J gene. The rearrangement links TRBV4-1 to TRBJ1-1; D not certain. With 0 bases removed from V and 4 bases from J, the gap between germline ends came to 9 bases. Germline loops: CDR1 MGHRA, CDR2 YSYEKL. The CDR3 is made up of 14 amino acids. CDR3 protein: CASSQETAITEAFF. The CDR3 DNA, read in part, is TGCGCCAGCAGCCAAGAAACAGCTATCACTGAA.

This clone was found many times. Coverage ceases 3 residues before the CDR3 finishes, and the germline J gene fills in the end. The chain has TRBV20-1 and TRBJ2-7, with 11 nucleotides matching TRBD2. Trimming cost V 3 bases and J 1 base; bases outside gene matches: 5. CDR3 length: 15 residues. Germline V gene lookup returns CDR1 DFQATT and CDR2 SNEGSKA (reference sequence). The DNA read from the CDR3 is TGCAGTGCTAGCGGTCTAGCGGGGGGATCCTACGAG. Its translation: CSASGLAGGSYE. The CDR3, in full, reads CSASGLAGGSYEQYF.

This clone was seen a handful of times. Read sequence stops 3 residues before the CDR3 end, and the germline J gene provides the missing end. The gene calls are TRBV18 and TRBJ1-2; D is unclear. The germline gives CDR1 KGHSH, CDR2 LQKENI. This CDR3 is built from 13 residues. CDR3 sequence reads: CASSPPSSYDYTF. Incomplete CDR3 DNA: TGTGCCAGCTCACCACCTAGCAGCTACGAC. The complete variable domain, with remaining parts taken from reference TRBV18 and TRBJ1-2, reads NAGVMQNPRHLVRRRGQEARLRCSPMKGHSHVYWYRQLPEEGLKFMVYLQKENIIDESGMPKERFSAEFPKEGPSILRIQQVVRGDSAAYFCASSPPSSYDYTFGSGTRLTVV.

This clone appeared many times. The read comes to an end 3 residues before the CDR3 does, leaving the germline J gene to fill in the end. The rearrangement uses TRBV11-3 and TRBJ2-1; D possibly corresponds to TRBD1 (6 bases). Germline V lookup: CDR1 SGHNT, CDR2 YENEEA. V was shortened by 5 bases and J by 7 bases, with 15 bases between the two germline ends. There are 14 residues in the CDR3. The DNA read from the CDR3 is TGTGCCAGCAGCGGACTTGGACAGTTAAATGAG. It yields the protein CASSGLGQLNE. From start to end, the CDR3 is CASSGLGQLNEQFF.

This clone was counted ten times or more. The CDR3 goes on 3 residues after the read ends, and that part is filled in from the germline J gene. This chain joins TRBV30 and TRBJ1-1, with D unresolved. Germline CDR1 is GTSNPN and CDR2 is SVGIG (reference sequence). V was trimmed by 3 bases and J by 1 base, leaving 9 bases between them. The CDR3 loop spans 13 amino acids. CDR3 protein: CAWRLSGNTEAFF. CDR3 DNA, as far as it was read: TGTGCCTGGAGGCTCAGTGGGAACACTGAA.

Ten or more counts support this clone. Read coverage stops 3 residues before the CDR3 terminus; the germline J gene supplies the remainder. The chain couples TRBV20-1 to TRBJ1-6; D perhaps matches TRBD1 (5 bases). Germline V lookup: CDR1 DFQATT, CDR2 SNEGSKA (reference sequence). The CDR3 loop spans 14 amino acids. Between the trimmed V and J ends, which lost 3 bases and 9 bases, there was a span of 15 bases. Incomplete CDR3 DNA: TGCAGTGCTAGCGGAGGGGAACCTAGTTCACCC. It translates to CSASGGEPSSP. The entire CDR3 protein reads CSASGGEPSSPLHF.

Many counts were recorded for this clone. The sequence runs out 3 residues before the end of the CDR3; the remainder is reconstructed from the germline J gene. V gene TRBV19 combines with J gene TRBJ2-3, with D possibly TRBD2 on 6 matching bases. Germline V lookup: CDR1 LNHDA, CDR2 SQIVND (reference sequence). V lost 1 base and J lost 3, with 8 bases in between. CDR3 length: 14 amino acids. CDR3 in amino acids: CASSIAGETDTQYF. The sequenced CDR3 bases are TGTGCCAGTAGTATAGCGGGGGAGACAGATACG.

In this sample, this clone turned up many times. Read coverage stops 3 residues before the CDR3 terminus; the germline J gene supplies the remainder. Other nucleotide sequences in the sample specify the same CDR3. This chain links TRBV7-8 with TRBJ1-1; 9 positions match TRBD1. V lost 4 bases, J lost 7 bases, and 10 bases stayed unmatched. This CDR3 has 15 residues. Germline V gene lookup returns CDR1 SGHVS and CDR2 FQNEAQ. CDR3 sequence: CASSSLDRGVGEAFF. Incomplete CDR3 DNA: TGTGCCAGCAGCTCGCTGGACAGGGGAGTGGGTGAA.

This clone appeared many times. The read comes to an end 3 residues before the CDR3 does, leaving the germline J gene to fill in the end. This chain links TRBV20-1 with TRBJ1-1, with 8 bases identical to TRBD1. Losses at the gene ends were 3 bases for V and 6 bases for J; bases not matched to a gene: 9. The CDR3 length is 14 residues. The germline V gene encodes CDR1 DFQATT and CDR2 SNEGSKA (reference sequence). CDR3 DNA, as far as it was read: TGCAGTGCTAGTAGAGGACAGGGTTCGGCTGAA. Translated, it gives CSASRGQGSAE. Given in full, the CDR3 is CSASRGQGSAEAFF.

This clone was counted many times. The sequenced CDR3 bases are TGTGCCAGCAGCCCCGGGGGGGCACGGGACCTCTGGAGCAATCAGCCC. It codes for CASSPGGARDLWSNQP. The full CDR3 reads CASSPGGARDLWSNQPQHF. The V gene is TRBV16, the J gene TRBJ1-5, with a tentative D call TRBD1 (6 bases). The read ends 3 residues early relative to the CDR3; the germline J gene fills the gap. V was cut by 4 bases and J by 1 base, with 23 bases left in between. CDR1 and CDR2 from the germline V gene are KGHSY and FQNENV. There are 19 residues in the CDR3.

The table lists this clone with many counts. Read data end 3 residues before the CDR3 end; the end is taken from the germline J gene. V usage is TRBV6-2 or TRBV6-3 and J usage is TRBJ2-5; 7 bases map to TRBD1. CDR1 and CDR2 (germline): MNHEY, SVGEGT. The CDR3 is 15 amino acids. The junction had 8 bases not matched to a gene; V was cut back by 5 bases and J by 2 bases. Here the CDR3 reads CASSRPGTVQETQYF. The CDR3 bases that were read are TGTGCCAGCAGTAGACCTGGGACAGTACAAGAGACC.

This clone showed up many times. The read terminates 3 residues before the CDR3 end, so the remaining end is supplied by the germline J gene. The genes are TRBV30 and TRBJ2-2; a possible D gene is TRBD1 (6 bases). The CDR3 consists of 13 residues. Trimming stripped 5 bases from V and 7 bases from J, with 14 bases between. Germline lookup yields CDR1 GTSNPN and CDR2 SVGIG (reference sequence). CDR3 in amino acids: CAWERGKGGELFF. The part of the CDR3 DNA that was read is TGTGCCTGGGAGAGGGGGAAAGGCGGGGAG.

In this sample, this clone is medium-sized. The read is 3 residues too short to cover the CDR3 end, so that end is filled in from the germline J gene. V is TRBV30 and J is TRBJ2-1; TRBD1 matches at 8 bases. Losses at the gene ends were 2 bases for V and 8 bases for J; bases not matched to a gene: 8. This CDR3 has 14 amino acids. Germline CDR1 reads GTSNPN; CDR2 reads SVGIG (reference sequence). The CDR3 DNA, read in part, is TGTGCCTGGAGTACCGGGACAGGCGACGATGAG. Protein sequence: CAWSTGTGDDE. The full CDR3 protein is CAWSTGTGDDEQFF.

This clone was seen at least ten times. The CDR3 loop is CASSLARGSNYGYTF. The part of the CDR3 DNA that was read is TGCGCCAGCAGCTTGGCCCGGGGGTCTAACTATGGC. The chain uses TRBV5-1 and TRBJ1-2, with D tentatively TRBD1 (5 bases). The read terminates 3 residues before the CDR3 end, so the remaining end is supplied by the germline J gene. This CDR3 spans 15 amino acids. V lost 0 bases and J 0 bases, leaving 9 bases between the germline ends. CDR1 and CDR2 from the germline V gene are SGHRS and YFSETQ.